The next 31 T cell receptor beta chains were all read from a single sample in a study of HIV-infected patients and healthy controls. All unsorted peripheral T cells were captured because whole blood was used without fractionation. Reverse transcription used 450 to 500 ng RNA and constant-region primers for alpha and beta. Each of the alpha and beta chains got its own library through chain-specific third strand synthesis with indices. MiXCR, applied by TCRdb to the 5' RACE reads, yields one record per CDR3 protein. The sample records 11,000 or so distinct CDR3 sequences, under 6.5% being singletons. The sample taken for sequencing was blood. These receptors came from an adult in good health.

Sample share makes this clonotype medium-sized. The chain joins TRBV5-1 to TRBJ2-7, with no clear D. The CDR3 has 13 amino acids. With 4 bases removed from V and 5 bases from J, the gap between germline ends came to 13 bases. Germline CDR1 reads SGHRS; CDR2 reads YFSETQ. The CDR3 loop reads CASSPLLTHEQYF. The CDR3 bases are TGCGCCAGCAGCCCTTTGTTGACCCACGAGCAGTACTTC.

This clonotype was observed at least ten times. V usage is TRBV27 and J usage is TRBJ1-5; 7 positions agree with TRBD1. The CDR3 is made up of 15 amino acids. Looked up from germline, CDR1 is MNHEY and CDR2 is SMNVEV (reference sequence). Trimming removed 0 bases from V and 4 bases from J; junction bases left unmatched: 3. For the CDR3, the DNA is TGTGCCAGCAGTTTATCGGAGACAGGGAATCAGCCCCAGCATTTT. This translates into CASSLSETGNQPQHF.

This chain joins TRBV6-6 and TRBJ2-7, with 9 bases matching TRBD2. The CDR3 is made up of 13 amino acids. The germline V gene has CDR1 MNHNY and CDR2 SVGAGI (reference sequence). After removal of 7 bases from V and 5 bases from J, the junction contained 6 bases not matched to a gene. In DNA, the CDR3 is TGTGCCAGCAATCCCGGGACTAGCAACGAGCAGTACTTC. Translating it yields CASNPGTSNEQYF.

This clonotype came up many times. The rearrangement joins TRBV13 to TRBJ2-6; TRBD1 matches 11 bases. J lost 0 bases, V lost 5 bases, and 3 bases had no gene match. Germline CDR1 and CDR2: PRHDT and FYEKMQ (reference sequence). CDR3 size: 17 residues. CDR3 DNA: TGTGCCAGCAGCAGGGGGACAGGGGGCTCTGGGGCCAACGTCCTGACTTTC. Translating gives CASSRGTGGSGANVLTF. Combining the CDR3 with reference TRBV13 and TRBJ2-6 gives the whole variable domain AAGVIQSPRHLIKEKRETATLKCYPIPRHDTVYWYQQGPGQDPQFLISFYEKMQSDKGSIPDRFSAQQFSDYHSELNMSSLELGDSALYFCASSRGTGGSGANVLTFGAGSRLTVL.

Relative to its sample, this clonotype is medium-sized. The V and J genes are TRBV5-1 and TRBJ2-1; D remains unclear. This CDR3 region has 15 residues. Trimming took off 8 bases at V and 6 bases at J, with 21 bases between the two ends. Per germline, CDR1 SGHRS and CDR2 YFSETQ. Here the CDR3 reads CASKTTFAAINEQFF. Here the CDR3 DNA reads TGCGCCAGTAAAACAACTTTCGCGGCCATCAATGAGCAGTTCTTC.

In its sample, this clonotype is medium-sized (0.01 to 0.1%). This chain joins TRBV19 and TRBJ2-3, with D possibly matching TRBD2 (5 bases). The CDR3 is 15 amino acids. Germline V gene sequence: CDR1 LNHDA, CDR2 SQIVND (reference sequence). Between the trimmed V and J ends, which lost 6 bases and 1 base, there was a span of 14 bases. The CDR3, as DNA: TGTGCCAGTAGCAATGGGCGGGTTGGCACAGATACGCAGTATTTT. The encoded protein is CASSNGRVGTDTQYF.

By share, this clonotype counts as medium-sized (0.01 to 0.1%). The gene calls are TRBV28 and TRBJ1-1; D uncertain. This CDR3 comprises 15 residues. Germline CDR1 reads MDHEN; CDR2 reads SYDVKM. Between the trimmed V and J ends, which lost 8 bases and 1 base, there was a span of 17 bases. The CDR3 DNA is TGTGCCAGCCCCCCGGCTGCACTGCAGAACACTGAAGCTTTCTTT. As protein: CASPPAALQNTEAFF.

In its sample, this clonotype was seen many times. The rearrangement joins TRBV6-5 to TRBJ2-7; 10 bases fit TRBD1. The CDR3 is 16 residues long. From germline, CDR1 is MNHEY and CDR2 SVGAGI. J was trimmed by 2 bases and V by 8 bases; bases with no gene match: 12. CDR3 bases: TGTGCCAGCGGACCGGGACAGGGGAGCGGGGCCTACGAGCAGTACTTC. Protein: CASGPGQGSGAYEQYF.

There are many counts of this clonotype. The chain recombines TRBV14 with TRBJ2-1; TRBD2 agrees at 14 bases. In germline, CDR1 is SGHDN, CDR2 FVKESK. The CDR3 spans 17 residues. V was pared by 6 bases and J by 1 base, with 5 bases of the junction left unmatched. The CDR3 sequence is CASRRTSGGSSYNEQFF. The CDR3 DNA sequence: TGTGCCAGCAGACGGACTAGCGGGGGGTCTTCCTACAATGAGCAGTTCTTC.

This clonotype has at least ten counts. The genes are TRBV2 and TRBJ1-5; the D gene is possibly TRBD1 (6 bases). CDR3 length: 13 amino acids. From germline, CDR1 is SNHLY and CDR2 FYNNEI. Trimming pared 8 bases from V and 6 bases from J, leaving 14 bases between. The CDR3 DNA reads as TGTGCCAGCGGCGGGGGGGGCGTTCAGCCCCAGCATTTT. Translating gives CASGGGGVQPQHF.

This clonotype was recorded many times. The chain carries TRBV20-1 and TRBJ2-7, with D tentatively TRBD1 (6 bases). The V end was cut by 0 bases, the J end by 0 bases, with 12 bases between. Germline-derived CDR1 and CDR2 are DFQATT and SNEGSKA (reference sequence). The CDR3 spans 15 residues. CDR3 amino acids: CSARDPQGYSYEQYF. As DNA, the CDR3 is TGCAGTGCTAGAGATCCACAGGGATACTCCTACGAGCAGTACTTC.

This clonotype was seen many times. This sequence joins TRBV7-2 and TRBJ2-2; unclear D gene. This CDR3 is 15 amino acids long. Germline-derived CDR1 and CDR2 are SGHTA and FQGNSA. The V end lost 4 bases, the J end lost 1 base, and 10 bases lay between the germline ends. CDR3 in amino acids: CASSSTPRNTGELFF. In DNA, the CDR3 is TGTGCCAGCAGCTCTACTCCTAGGAACACCGGGGAGCTGTTTTTT.

This clonotype was recorded at least ten times. This rearrangement joins TRBV6-2 or TRBV6-3 to TRBJ2-1; D is unresolved. The CDR3 covers 15 residues. Germline assignment: CDR1 MNHEY and CDR2 SVGEGT. Between the trimmed V and J ends, which lost 6 bases and 6 bases, there was a span of 18 bases. The CDR3 protein is CASRLLGLVSNEQFF. The DNA for the CDR3 is TGTGCCAGCAGGCTTTTGGGGTTGGTTAGCAATGAGCAGTTCTTC.

This clonotype was seen at least ten times. V usage is TRBV5-1 and J usage is TRBJ2-3; TRBD2 might be the D (6 bases). The CDR3 loop spans 16 amino acids. In germline, CDR1 is SGHRS, CDR2 YFSETQ. V shed 0 bases and J shed 2 bases, with 13 bases lying between them. The CDR3 region is CASSLGDFDLTDTQYF. The CDR3 DNA is TGCGCCAGCAGCTTGGGGGACTTCGACCTCACAGATACGCAGTATTTT.

This clonotype is labeled medium-sized (0.01 to 0.1%). This chain joins TRBV12-3 or TRBV12-4 and TRBJ2-3; D remains unclear. CDR3 length: 11 residues. V lost 2 bases to trimming and J lost 5 bases, with 2 bases between them. The CDR3 here is CASSLRDTQYF. CDR3 bases: TGTGCCAGCAGTTTAAGAGATACGCAGTATTTT.

This clonotype was found many times. This chain connects TRBV20-1 to TRBJ2-1; D could derive from TRBD1 or TRBD2 (5 bases each). The V and J ends lost 3 bases and 12 bases respectively, with 6 bases between them. Germline CDR1 DFQATT, CDR2 SNEGSKA (reference sequence). CDR3 size: 9 residues. The CDR3 is CSARGVQFF. In nucleotides, the CDR3 is TGCAGTGCTAGGGGGGTGCAGTTCTTC.

Ten or more counts support this clonotype. The V and J genes are TRBV27 and TRBJ2-3; D is unclear. The ends were cut back, 4 bases at V and 0 bases at J, with 8 bases in the middle. Germline CDR1 MNHEY, CDR2 SMNVEV (reference sequence). CDR3 length equals 14 residues. CDR3 sequence reads: CASSSIASTDTQYF. CDR3 nucleotides: TGTGCCAGCAGTTCAATTGCTAGCACAGATACGCAGTATTTT.

This clonotype is medium-sized (0.01 to 0.1%) by share. The chain carries TRBV7-9 and TRBJ2-2; tentative D call: TRBD1 (6 bases). Germline V lookup: CDR1 SEHNR, CDR2 FQNEAQ (reference sequence). Between the trimmed V and J ends, which lost 5 bases and 2 bases, there was a span of 15 bases. The CDR3 spans 16 residues. The chain's CDR3 is CASSPAPGTNTGELFF. In DNA, the CDR3 is TGTGCCAGCAGCCCCGCACCCGGGACAAACACCGGGGAGCTGTTTTTT.

This sequence joins TRBV30 and TRBJ2-3; 14 bases agree with TRBD2. CDR1 and CDR2 from the germline V gene are GTSNPN and SVGIG (reference sequence). The V gene end was trimmed by 5 bases and the J gene end by 8 bases; junction bases not matched to a gene: 6. This CDR3 is built from 14 residues. This CDR3 reads CAWARLAGGSTQYF. DNA for the CDR3: TGTGCCTGGGCAAGACTAGCGGGGGGGAGTACGCAGTATTTT.

This clonotype was counted at least ten times. This chain joins TRBV6-2 or TRBV6-3 and TRBJ2-5; D is uncertain. V was clipped by 2 bases and J by 2 bases, with 6 bases between them. Germline V CDR1 and CDR2: MNHEY, SVGEGT. This CDR3 is built from 13 residues. The CDR3 region has the DNA TGTGCCAGCAGTTACCCCAGACAAGAGACCCAGTACTTC. Translated, it gives CASSYPRQETQYF.

By its share, this clonotype is medium-sized. The chain joins TRBV30 to TRBJ1-1, with a weak D call TRBD1 (6 bases). Germline CDR1 and CDR2: GTSNPN and SVGIG (reference sequence). V shed 4 bases and J shed 1 base, with 13 bases lying between them. This CDR3 spans 14 amino acids. CDR3 sequence (DNA): TGTGCCTGGATTCGATCGACAGGGAACACTGAAGCTTTCTTT. Translation: CAWIRSTGNTEAFF.

This clonotype was counted only a few times. This rearrangement joins TRBV3-1 to TRBJ2-3; a weak D match, TRBD2 (7 bases). Between the trimmed V and J ends, which lost 4 bases and 3 bases, there was a span of 20 bases. CDR3 size: 17 residues. CDR1 is LGHDT and CDR2 is YNNKEL in the germline V gene (reference sequence). CDR3 in amino acids: CASSLRRGRGGTDTQYF. The DNA for the CDR3 is TGTGCCAGCAGCCTCCGAAGAGGAAGGGGGGGTACAGATACGCAGTATTTT.

By frequency in the sample, this clonotype is medium-sized. The chain links TRBV10-3 to TRBJ2-5, with TRBD2 matching over 7 bases. The CDR3 covers 19 residues. V trimming: 0 bases; J trimming: 2 bases; junction bases outside the gene matches: 15. Germline lookup yields CDR1 ENHRY and CDR2 SYGVKD. CDR3 nucleotides: TGTGCCATCAGTGAGTCGTTGAGCGCGGCTAGCGGAAAACAAGAGACCCAGTACTTC. This translates into CAISESLSAASGKQETQYF.

This clonotype is labeled medium-sized. V usage is TRBV6-5 and J usage is TRBJ2-7, with 12 bases fitting TRBD1. CDR3 length: 16 amino acids. V was clipped by 0 bases and J by 5 bases; unmatched bases: 5. CDR1 is MNHEY and CDR2 is SVGAGI in the germline V gene. Here the CDR3 DNA reads TGTGCCAGCAGTTACTCGATAGGGACAGGGGGCGACGAGCAGTACTTC. Translated: CASSYSIGTGGDEQYF.

This clonotype was observed a few times. This chain uses TRBV7-9 with TRBJ2-6; TRBD1 might be the D (5 bases). V was cut by 7 bases and J by 4 bases, with 8 bases left in between. This CDR3 spans 13 amino acids. Germline-derived CDR1 and CDR2 are SEHNR and FQNEAQ (reference sequence). CDR3: CASKGEGANVLTF. CDR3 coding DNA: TGTGCCAGCAAAGGGGAAGGGGCCAACGTCCTGACTTTC. The full variable domain, with the rest looked up from reference TRBV7-9 and TRBJ2-6, is DTGVSQNPRHKITKRGQNVTFRCDPISEHNRLYWYRQTLGQGPEFLTYFQNEAQLEKSRLLSDRFSAERPKGSFSTLEIQRTEQGDSAMYLCASKGEGANVLTFGAGSRLTVL.

This clonotype has a count of ten or more. J is TRBJ1-1 and V is TRBV12-3 or TRBV12-4; a possible D gene is TRBD1 (5 bases). The CDR3 length is 15 residues. Deletions cut 5 bases from V and 4 bases from J, with 17 bases between. Here the CDR3 reads CASSPTGRVGTEAFF. Here the CDR3 DNA reads TGTGCCAGCAGTCCCACGGGCAGGGTAGGCACTGAAGCTTTCTTT.

This clonotype has ten or more counts. The V gene is TRBV12-3 or TRBV12-4, the J gene TRBJ2-2; D is uncertain. The CDR3 is made up of 14 amino acids. Trimming left V 5 bases short and J 4 bases short, with 11 bases between. CDR3 nucleotide sequence: TGTGCCAGCAGTGACCGGGCCGCCACCGGGGAGCTGTTTTTT. Encoded protein: CASSDRAATGELFF.

This clonotype occurred many times. V usage is TRBV19 and J usage is TRBJ1-1; the D gene is possibly TRBD1 (6 bases). Germline V gives CDR1 LNHDA, CDR2 SQIVND (reference sequence). The CDR3 contains 13 residues. V was clipped by 5 bases and J by 3 bases, with 10 bases between them. For the CDR3, the DNA is TGTGCCAGTAGTCGAACAGGGTACACTGAAGCTTTCTTT. It specifies CASSRTGYTEAFF.

This clonotype was detected ten times or more. The rearrangement uses TRBV3-1 and TRBJ2-2, with 9 bases fitting TRBD2. Germline V gene data show CDR1 as LGHDT and CDR2 as YNNKEL (reference sequence). With V trimmed by 4 bases and J by 7 bases, 10 bases remained unmatched. The CDR3 runs to 16 residues. CDR3 in amino acids: CASSPTLFSGGGELFF. DNA of the CDR3: TGTGCCAGCAGCCCCACCCTTTTTAGCGGGGGCGGGGAGCTGTTTTTT.

The chain combines TRBV6-5 with TRBJ1-4; a possible D gene is TRBD1 (5 bases). CDR1 is MNHEY and CDR2 is SVGAGI in the germline V gene. Trimming pared 0 bases from V and 8 bases from J, leaving 13 bases between. The CDR3 has 15 amino acids. The CDR3 sequence: CASSYSWGVGEKLFF. Written as DNA, the CDR3 is TGTGCCAGCAGTTACTCATGGGGGGTCGGGGAAAAACTGTTTTTT.

This clonotype was picked up many times. The chain carries TRBV7-9 and TRBJ2-5, with TRBD2 matching 11 bases. The CDR3 has 16 residues. The germline V gene has CDR1 SEHNR and CDR2 FQNEAQ (reference sequence). The trim removed 4 bases at V and 5 bases at J, leaving 9 bases unmatched. For the CDR3, the DNA is TGTGCCAGCAGCTCCGAATTAGCGGGGGGGCCGGAGACCCAGTACTTC. Protein: CASSSELAGGPETQYF.